This is a list of T cell receptor beta chains from one sample in a study of cytomegalovirus exposure and HLA in healthy donors. The assay was immunoSEQ multiplex PCR, and TCRdb's table has in-frame clones only and misses some. The table records 60,000 to 90,000 clones, approximately 67% of them present only once. Sequencing input: PBMCs. The receptors were sampled from a man aged 40-49 years in good health and CMV-seropositive. The CDR3 runs from the conserved cysteine through the conserved F or W. The order of the fields is J gene, D gene, clone size, V gene, CDR3 protein, CDR3 DNA. A D gene is named only where the DNA matches it firmly. Rows give clone size only sometimes, using once, few, many, or a class for an expanded clone.

TRBJ2-7	-	-	TRBV7-2	CASSAPYPSYEQYF	TGTGCCAGCAGCGCGCCCTACCCCTCCTACGAGCAGTACTTC
TRBJ1-1	-	-	TRBV5-6	CASSLGWGLSEAFF	TGTGCCAGCAGCTTGGGGTGGGGGCTCTCTGAAGCTTTCTTT
TRBJ1-2	TRBD1	-	TRBV2	CASTEGTGNIHGYTF	TGTGCCAGCACCGAAGGGACAGGGAATATCCATGGCTACACCTTC
TRBJ2-1	TRBD1	-	TRBV29-1	CSAAGQGGSYNEQFF	TGCAGCGCCGCCGGACAGGGCGGCTCCTACAATGAGCAGTTCTTC
TRBJ2-5	TRBD1	-	TRBV5-1	CASSPGDRSFQETQYF	TGCGCCAGCAGCCCCGGGGACAGAAGTTTCCAAGAGACCCAGTACTTC
TRBJ1-1	-	-	TRBV1	CTSSTGRVNTEAFF	TGCACCAGCAGCACCGGCAGGGTGAACACTGAAGCTTTCTTT
TRBJ2-5	TRBD1	-	TRBV10-3	CAIGTAQETQYF	TGTGCCATCGGGACAGCCCAAGAGACCCAGTACTTC
TRBJ1-1	-	-	TRBV5-1	CASSFGKGGTEAFF	TGCGCCAGCAGCTTCGGCAAAGGGGGCACTGAAGCTTTCTTT
TRBJ1-5	TRBD1	-	TRBV18	CASSDREGNQPQHF	TGTGCCAGCTCGGACAGGGAGGGCAATCAGCCCCAGCATTTT
TRBJ2-2	-	-	TRBV7-6	CASSLIVGGGAGELFF	TGTGCCAGCAGCCTGATCGTTGGAGGGGGCGCCGGGGAGCTGTTTTTT
TRBJ1-2	TRBD1	-	TRBV4-3	CASSQEIGRDRDGYTF	TGCGCCAGCAGCCAAGAAATAGGACGGGACAGGGATGGCTACACCTTC
TRBJ2-3	TRBD2	-	TRBV5-5	CASSTSGTRIRYF	TGTGCCAGCAGCACTAGCGGGACGCGGATAAGGTATTTT
TRBJ1-3	-	-	TRBV7-2	CASSTLFQGGNTIYF	TGTGCCAGCAGCACACTATTCCAGGGAGGAAACACCATATATTTT
TRBJ2-5	-	few	TRBV2	CASSGWGRDDGETQYF	TGTGCCAGCAGTGGATGGGGCAGGGATGATGGAGAGACCCAGTACTTC
TRBJ1-2	-	few	TRBV5-6	CASSSSGVHYGYTF	TGTGCCAGCAGCTCTTCAGGGGTCCACTATGGCTACACCTTC
TRBJ2-3	-	-	TRBV2	CASRLGGTDTQYF	TGTGCCAGTCGACTGGGAGGAACAGATACGCAGTATTTT
TRBJ1-2	-	-	TRBV11-2	CASSLEAGGGYTF	TGTGCCAGCAGCTTAGAGGCGGGCGGCGGCTACACCTTC
TRBJ1-1	-	-	TRBV28	CASSLFGLSTEAFF	TGTGCCAGCAGTTTATTCGGGTTGTCCACTGAAGCTTTCTTT
TRBJ2-7	TRBD1	-	TRBV5-1	CASSLAPGGPGEQYF	TGCGCCAGCAGCTTGGCCCCAGGGGGCCCCGGCGAGCAGTACTTC
TRBJ2-7	-	few	TRBV18	CASSPRDEQYF	TGTGCCAGCTCACCACGAGACGAGCAGTACTTC